This T cell receptor beta chain is drawn from a study of vaccination effects on CD4 cells after COVID-19. Study findings and constraints: Late post-vaccination samples showed marked contraction of infection- and vaccine-induced clones.

Using viral peptide pools, the ViraFEST assay grew out antigen-specific CD4+ T cells prior to sequencing. Scientists isolated CD4+ T cells after a roughly 9-day culture period ended. Their SARS-CoV-2 infection, verified by PCR, occurred between March and December 2020. This clone appeared a single time. Its antigen remains unknown. TCRdb's table, derived via immunoSEQ multiplex PCR, lists solely in-frame clones and lacks some. The table shows around 49,000 clones, with about 68% occurring only once. V lost 6 bases to trimming and J lost 4 bases, with 12 bases between them. CDR1 is SNHLY, CDR2 FYNNEI, per germline. This CDR3 is 14 amino acids long.

This clonotype was sampled from a human donor who had a prior SARS-CoV-2 infection. The sequenced sample was CD4+ T cells from PBMCs cultured with a peptide pool, obtained before COVID-19 vaccination. This chain links TRBV2 with TRBJ1-4, with D possibly TRBD1 on 5 matching bases. For the CDR3, the DNA is TGTGCCAGCAGGGGACCTCCTCTTAATGAAAAACTGTTTTTT. Its translation is CASRGPPLNEKLFF.